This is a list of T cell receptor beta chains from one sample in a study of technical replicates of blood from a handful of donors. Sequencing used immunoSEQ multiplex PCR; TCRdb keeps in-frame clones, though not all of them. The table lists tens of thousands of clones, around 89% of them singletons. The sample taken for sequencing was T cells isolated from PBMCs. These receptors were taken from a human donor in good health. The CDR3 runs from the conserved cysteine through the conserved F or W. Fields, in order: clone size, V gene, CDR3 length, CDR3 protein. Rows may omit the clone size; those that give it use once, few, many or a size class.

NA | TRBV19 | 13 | CASSRAVNQPQHF
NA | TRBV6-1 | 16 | CASSEAMGRFGGELFF
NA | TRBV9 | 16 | CASSVDGGGPSNEQFF
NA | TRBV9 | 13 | CASSGVTGDTQYF
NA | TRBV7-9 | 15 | CASGGGARSYNEQFF
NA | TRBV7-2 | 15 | CASSLEGQGITEAFF
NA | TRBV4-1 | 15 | CASSQGLAGTDTQYF
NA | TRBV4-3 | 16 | CASSQGEGRGWYEQYF
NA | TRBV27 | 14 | CASTPIGGTDTQYF
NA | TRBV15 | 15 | CATSARQGYGDTQYF
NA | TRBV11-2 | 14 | CASSLDTLSYEQYF
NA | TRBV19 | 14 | CASISTGGTGELFF
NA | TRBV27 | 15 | CASSFGTGGSYEQYF
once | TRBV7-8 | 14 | CATQRTGLETEAFF
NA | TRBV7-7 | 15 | CASSHTSSSTDTQYF
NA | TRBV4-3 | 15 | CASSQTLGTGYGYTF
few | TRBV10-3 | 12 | CAIAIQDYGYTF
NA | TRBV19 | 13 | CASSIYGNEKLFF
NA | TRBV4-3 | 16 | CASSQDRDRGNEKLFF
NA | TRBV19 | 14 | CASSIVEGKETQYF
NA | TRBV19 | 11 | CASSVGVEAFF
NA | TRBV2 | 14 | CASSEDTLAHEQFF
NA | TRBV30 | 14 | CAWRTSGGGNEQFF
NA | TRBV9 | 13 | CASSAGGADGYTF
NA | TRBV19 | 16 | CASSTPMDRVLDIQYF
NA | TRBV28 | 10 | CASSGGEQYF
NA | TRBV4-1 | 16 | CASSQDPLRIDYEQYF
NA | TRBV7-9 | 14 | CASSLGASSYEQYF
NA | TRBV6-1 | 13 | CASRETGTETQYF
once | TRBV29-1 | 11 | CSLDSQETQYF
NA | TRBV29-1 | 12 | CSVRLGGTEAFF
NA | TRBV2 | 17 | CASSETPPGQAVRPQHF
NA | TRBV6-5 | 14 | CASSGTSFPYEQYF